The 30 T cell receptor beta chains presented below share a single source sample, sequenced in a study of blood T cell repertoires in COVID-19. Only in-frame clones appear in the TCRdb table, and some are missing; sequencing was by immunoSEQ multiplex PCR. The data hold hundreds of thousands of clones, with approximately 90% observed a single time. The sequenced sample was peripheral blood. These receptors were collected from a woman aged 30 to 39 with active or convalescent COVID-19.

This chain's CDR3 is CSVGPRTGELFF. CDR3 nucleotide sequence: TGCAGCGTGGGCCCCCGCACCGGGGAGCTGTTTTTT. The rearrangement joins TRBV29-1 to TRBJ2-2; the D is unclear. Germline loops: CDR1 SQVTM, CDR2 ANQGSEA. V shed 6 bases and J shed 4 bases, with 9 bases lying between them. The CDR3 length is 12 residues.

The CDR3 sequence: CASSPWTGKGGKEGGANVLTF. The CDR3 nucleotides are TGCGCCAGCAGCCCCTGGACAGGGAAAGGGGGCAAAGAGGGTGGGGCCAACGTCCTGACTTTC. The chain couples TRBV5-1 to TRBJ2-6; TRBD1 matches at 8 bases. The V segment lost 4 bases and the J segment 3 bases; nucleotides outside the gene matches: 21. Germline V CDR1 and CDR2: SGHRS, YFSETQ. The CDR3 sequence is 21 residues long.

This chain links TRBV5-1 with TRBJ2-7, with D possibly being TRBD2 (6 bases). Germline values: CDR1 SGHRS, CDR2 YFSETQ. V dropped 4 bases and J dropped 7 bases, with 15 bases sitting between them. CDR3 size: 13 residues. CDR3 DNA: TGCGCCAGCAGCCCGAGGATTGGAGGGGAGCAGTACTTC. Encoded protein: CASSPRIGGEQYF.

This chain links TRBV7-9 with TRBJ1-1; no firm D call. Trimming pared 1 base from V and 3 bases from J, leaving 6 bases between. The germline gives CDR1 SEHNR, CDR2 FQNEAQ (reference sequence). The CDR3 sequence is 13 residues long. CDR3 DNA sequence: TGTGCCAGCAGCTTAGGATTAGACACTGAAGCTTTCTTT. This codes for CASSLGLDTEAFF.

The chain employs TRBV10-1 and TRBJ2-3; TRBD1 is a possible D gene (5 bases). From germline, CDR1 is WNHNN and CDR2 SYGVQD (reference sequence). The CDR3 runs 15 residues. With 0 bases removed from V and 1 base from J, the gap between germline ends came to 8 bases. The CDR3 here is CASSESAGRTDTQYF. The CDR3 DNA reads TGCGCCAGCAGTGAGTCGGCAGGGCGCACAGATACGCAGTATTTT.

The chain has TRBV6-6 and TRBJ1-2; perhaps TRBD1 as D (6 bases). V lost 2 bases to trimming and J lost 3 bases, with 13 bases between them. Looked up from germline, CDR1 is MNHNY and CDR2 is SVGAGI (reference sequence). The CDR3 is 15 residues long. The CDR3: CASSYAQGRYYGYTF. CDR3 nucleotides: TGTGCCAGCAGTTACGCCCAGGGGCGCTACTATGGCTACACCTTC.

The chain is built from TRBV5-8 and TRBJ2-1; D gene uncertain. Germline assignment: CDR1 SGHTS and CDR2 YDEGEE. The CDR3 contains 13 residues. V was trimmed by 4 bases and J by 6 bases, leaving 11 bases between them. The CDR3 DNA reads as TGTGCCAGCAGCCCTCGGTTCCGCAATGAGCAGTTCTTC. This sequence encodes CASSPRFRNEQFF.

The chain links TRBV27 to TRBJ1-4; D perhaps matches TRBD1 (5 bases). The CDR3 is 15 amino acids. The germline V and J ends were trimmed by 4 bases and 1 base, with 10 bases remaining between them. Germline loops: CDR1 MNHEY, CDR2 SMNVEV (reference sequence). CDR3 nucleotide sequence: TGTGCCAGCAGTTATTCGGGGGTAACTAATGAAAAACTGTTTTTT. Encoded protein: CASSYSGVTNEKLFF.

The chain uses TRBV19 and TRBJ2-1; TRBD2 matches 7 bases. The CDR3 consists of 15 residues. The J segment lost 4 bases and the V segment lost 5 bases, leaving 8 bases of the junction unmatched. Per germline, CDR1 LNHDA and CDR2 SQIVND (reference sequence). The DNA of the CDR3 is TGTGCCAGTAGTCCGGGGTGGGAGGGGTACAATGAGCAGTTCTTC. This gives the protein CASSPGWEGYNEQFF.

This sequence joins TRBV29-1 and TRBJ1-1; D unresolved. This CDR3 comprises 12 residues. The germline V gene encodes CDR1 SQVTM and CDR2 ANQGSEA. Trimming took 6 bases from V and 1 from J, leaving 9 bases between them. The CDR3 spells CSVVGENTEAFF. The CDR3 DNA sequence: TGCAGCGTGGTGGGAGAGAACACTGAAGCTTTCTTT.

This rearrangement joins TRBV4-1 to TRBJ2-7; 9 positions agree with TRBD1. The V gene end was trimmed by 0 bases and the J gene end by 2 bases; junction bases not matched to a gene: 5. The germline CDR1 and CDR2 sequences are MGHRA and YSYEKL. This CDR3 has 16 residues. In DNA form, the CDR3 reads TGCGCCAGCAGCCAAGAGATAGGGACAGGGCCCTACGAGCAGTACTTC. Translating gives CASSQEIGTGPYEQYF.

The chain carries TRBV13 and TRBJ2-3, with 12 nucleotides matching TRBD2. V trimming: 1 base; J trimming: 3 bases; junction bases outside the gene matches: 14. The CDR3 contains 20 residues. The V gene's germline CDR1 is PRHDT and CDR2 FYEKMQ (reference sequence). CDR3 DNA sequence: TGTGCCAGCAGCTTAGTTGGCCTAGCGGGAGGGCCCGGTCGTACAGATACGCAGTATTTT. It translates to CASSLVGLAGGPGRTDTQYF.

The rearrangement links TRBV5-1 to TRBJ1-6; D is unclear. The CDR3 consists of 16 residues. Trimming shortened V by 2 bases and J by 6 bases, and 15 bases separated the two germline ends. CDR1 and CDR2 from the germline V gene are SGHRS and YFSETQ. The CDR3 reads CASSLGSGRGNSPLHF. The CDR3 nucleotides read TGCGCCAGCAGCTTAGGATCGGGGAGAGGTAATTCACCCCTCCACTTT.

The chain carries TRBV2 and TRBJ1-1; no definite D call. Germline V lookup: CDR1 SNHLY, CDR2 FYNNEI. Trimming cost V 3 bases and J 4 bases, with 15 bases left between them. The CDR3 is 15 amino acids. The DNA for the CDR3 is TGTGCCAGCAGTGACACGGTTTGGCAGGTCACTGAAGCTTTCTTT. Its translation: CASSDTVWQVTEAFF. Variable domain in full (rest from reference TRBV2 and TRBJ1-1): EPEVTQTPSHQVTQMGQEVILRCVPISNHLYFYWYRQILGQKVEFLVSFYNNEISEKSEIFDDQFSVERPDGSNFTLKIRSTKLEDSAMYFCASSDTVWQVTEAFFGQGTRLTVV.

This clone came up once. J is TRBJ2-1 and V is TRBV19; 9 nucleotides match TRBD2. The V gene end was trimmed by 4 bases and the J gene end by 1 base; junction bases not matched to a gene: 8. CDR1 is LNHDA and CDR2 is SQIVND in the germline V gene (reference sequence). This CDR3 spans 17 amino acids. As DNA, the CDR3 is TGTGCCAGTAGTACGGTTAGCGGGAGTGATTCCTACAATGAGCAGTTCTTC. The encoded protein is CASSTVSGSDSYNEQFF.

This clone was recorded a few times. The gene calls are TRBV7-2 and TRBJ1-1; no clear D. Germline V gives CDR1 SGHTA, CDR2 FQGNSA. Trimming pared 5 bases from V and 5 bases from J, leaving 9 bases between. The CDR3 runs 12 residues. The CDR3 reads CASSVDWTEAFF. Written as DNA, the CDR3 is TGTGCCAGCAGCGTAGACTGGACTGAAGCTTTCTTT.

The chain carries TRBV7-9 and TRBJ2-1; the match to TRBD1 covers 7 bases. The CDR3 extends over 14 amino acids. V was clipped by 6 bases and J by 2 bases; unmatched bases: 4. Germline CDR1 SEHNR, CDR2 FQNEAQ (reference sequence). The CDR3 sequence: CASSWDSAYNEQFF. The CDR3 nucleotides are TGTGCCAGCAGTTGGGACAGCGCCTACAATGAGCAGTTCTTC.

J is TRBJ2-2 and V is TRBV5-4; D call uncertain. Looked up from germline, CDR1 is SGHNT and CDR2 is YYREEE (reference sequence). With 2 bases removed from V and 6 bases from J, the gap between germline ends came to 5 bases. This CDR3 has 12 amino acids. CDR3 region: CASSFLAGELFF. The CDR3 bases are TGTGCCAGCAGCTTTCTAGCCGGGGAGCTGTTTTTT.

The chain carries TRBV20-1 and TRBJ2-1; tentatively, D is TRBD1 (5 bases). Germline V gene sequence: CDR1 DFQATT, CDR2 SNEGSKA (reference sequence). Between the trimmed V and J ends, which lost 6 bases and 6 bases, there was a span of 9 bases. The CDR3 consists of 11 residues. CDR3 in DNA: TGCAGTGCCGAACAGGTCAATGAGCAGTTCTTC. This translates into CSAEQVNEQFF.

The rearrangement links TRBV11-3 to TRBJ2-2, with TRBD2 as a possible D gene (6 bases). The CDR3 loop spans 16 amino acids. Germline loops: CDR1 SGHNT, CDR2 YENEEA. V was clipped by 5 bases and J by 8 bases, with 21 bases between them. DNA of the CDR3: TGTGCCAGCAGCCCGGGCGGGGACCCCTTCCCGGGGGAGCTGTTTTTT. Translation gives CASSPGGDPFPGELFF.

The rearrangement links TRBV7-9 to TRBJ1-4, with D perhaps matching TRBD1 (6 bases). Trimming removed 5 bases at V and 7 bases at J, with 11 bases between. The CDR3 has 13 residues. Germline V gene data show CDR1 as SEHNR and CDR2 as FQNEAQ (reference sequence). The CDR3 coding sequence is TGTGCCAGCAGCCCCACAGGGAGTGAAAAACTGTTTTTT. Translation: CASSPTGSEKLFF.

This clone was observed a single time. The chain links TRBV5-1 to TRBJ2-1, with D possibly matching TRBD2 (6 bases). Germline V CDR1 and CDR2: SGHRS, YFSETQ. V dropped 0 bases and J dropped 7 bases, with 11 bases sitting between them. This CDR3 region has 14 residues. The CDR3 region has the DNA TGCGCCAGCAGCTTGGCCCTGACTAGAAATGAGCAGTTCTTC. Its translation is CASSLALTRNEQFF.

The CDR3 loop is CASSLETDPIYF. The CDR3 nucleotides read TGCGCCAGCAGCTTGGAAACAGACCCCATATATTTT. The chain carries TRBV5-1 and TRBJ1-3, with D uncertain. Germline CDR1 is SGHRS and CDR2 is YFSETQ. With 0 bases removed from V and 11 bases from J, the gap between germline ends came to 9 bases. The CDR3 contains 12 residues.

Details on this clone: Other DNA sequences in this sample translate to the same CDR3. V and J are TRBV3-1 (or the pseudogene TRBV3-2) and TRBJ2-7; 10 bases align to TRBD2. The CDR3 is made up of 15 amino acids. Looked up from germline, CDR1 is LGHDT and CDR2 is YNNKEL (reference sequence). Trimming took 1 base from V and 2 from J; bases not matched to a gene: 2. CDR3 loop: CASSQALAGAYEQYF. CDR3 DNA: TGTGCCAGCAGCCAAGCGCTAGCGGGGGCCTACGAGCAGTACTTC.

The V and J genes are TRBV6-5 and TRBJ1-4, with TRBD1 as a possible D gene (5 bases). V was shortened by 5 bases and J by 8 bases, with 15 bases between the two germline ends. This CDR3 contains 14 residues. The germline CDR1 and CDR2 sequences are MNHEY and SVGAGI. Written as DNA, the CDR3 is TGTGCCAGCAGTCTGAACGGACACCCCGAAAAACTGTTTTTT. This encodes CASSLNGHPEKLFF.

The J gene is TRBJ2-7, the V gene TRBV5-1; 7 positions agree with TRBD2. Germline V gene sequence: CDR1 SGHRS, CDR2 YFSETQ. J gave up 2 bases and V 4 bases, and 6 bases lay outside the gene matches. This CDR3 spans 14 amino acids. The CDR3 DNA is TGCGCCAGCAGCCGTAGCGGGCAGGCCTACGAGCAGTACTTC. Protein: CASSRSGQAYEQYF.

This clone was detected only once. The gene calls are TRBV29-1 and TRBJ2-1; 7 bases line up with TRBD2. Germline assignment: CDR1 SQVTM and CDR2 ANQGSEA. With V trimmed by 7 bases and J by 3 bases, 9 bases remained unmatched. This CDR3 has 14 residues. CDR3 amino acids: CSADWTGGYNEQFF. Here the CDR3 DNA reads TGCAGCGCTGACTGGACGGGGGGCTACAATGAGCAGTTCTTC.

This clone is a singleton in its sample. This rearrangement joins TRBV3-1 (or the pseudogene TRBV3-2) to TRBJ1-1; D remains ambiguous. Germline V CDR1 and CDR2: LGHDT, YNNKEL (reference sequence). The CDR3 covers 14 residues. The ends were cut back, 4 bases at V and 7 bases at J, with 16 bases in the middle. The CDR3 protein is CASSPSAFFFEAFF. As DNA, the CDR3 is TGTGCCAGCAGCCCGAGCGCCTTTTTTTTTGAAGCTTTCTTT.

This chain links TRBV7-9 with TRBJ2-7, with no clear D. Per germline, CDR1 SEHNR and CDR2 FQNEAQ (reference sequence). Deletions cut 2 bases from V and 1 base from J, with 3 bases between. CDR3 length: 12 amino acids. The chain's CDR3 is CASSLSSYEQYF. In DNA form, the CDR3 reads TGTGCCAGCAGCTTATCTTCCTACGAGCAGTACTTC.

The sample holds a few counts of this clone. The chain carries TRBV5-5 and TRBJ1-1; unclear D gene. This CDR3 is 15 amino acids long. V lost 0 bases and J 2 bases, leaving 11 bases between the germline ends. Per germline, CDR1 SGHKS and CDR2 YYEKEE (reference sequence). The CDR3 DNA sequence: TGTGCCAGCAGCTTGGCTCTGGCAGGTAACACTGAAGCTTTCTTT. Translating it yields CASSLALAGNTEAFF.